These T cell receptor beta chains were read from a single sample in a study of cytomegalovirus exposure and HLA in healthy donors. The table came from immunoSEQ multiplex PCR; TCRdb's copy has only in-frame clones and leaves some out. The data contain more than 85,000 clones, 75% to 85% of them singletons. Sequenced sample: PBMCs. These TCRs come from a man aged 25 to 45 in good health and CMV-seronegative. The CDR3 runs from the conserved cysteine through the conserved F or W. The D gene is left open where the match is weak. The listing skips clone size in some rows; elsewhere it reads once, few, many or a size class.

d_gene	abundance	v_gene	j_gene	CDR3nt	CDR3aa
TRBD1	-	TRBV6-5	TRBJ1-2	TGTGCCAGCAGTTACGACAGGGGTAACTATGGCTACACCTTC	CASSYDRGNYGYTF
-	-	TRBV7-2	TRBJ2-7	TGTGCCAGCAGCTTAGTTGGGGGCTTCACCTACGAGCAGTACTTC	CASSLVGGFTYEQYF
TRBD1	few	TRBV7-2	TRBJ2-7	TGTGCCAGCAGCGCCTCCGACAGGGGGGCATCGTACGAGCAGTACTTC	CASSASDRGASYEQYF
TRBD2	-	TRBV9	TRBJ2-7	TGTGCCAGCAGCCCCCAGACTAGCCGGAGCGAGCAGTACTTC	CASSPQTSRSEQYF
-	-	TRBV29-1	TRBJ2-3	TGCAGCGCCATAATAGCAGATACGCAGTATTTT	CSAIIADTQYF
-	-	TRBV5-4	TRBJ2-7	TGTGCCAGCAGCTTTACTAGTTCCACCTACGAGCAGTACTTC	CASSFTSSTYEQYF
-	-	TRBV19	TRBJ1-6	TGTGCCAGTAGTAGGGGAGGCAGCACTTATAATTCACCCCTCCACTTT	CASSRGGSTYNSPLHF
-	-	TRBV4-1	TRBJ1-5	TGCGCCAGCAGCCAAGGGGTAGGGGCGCTAAATCAGCCCCAGCATTTT	CASSQGVGALNQPQHF
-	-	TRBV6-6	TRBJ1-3	TGTGCCAGCATGGGCACCGCCTCTGGAAACACCATATATTTT	CASMGTASGNTIYF
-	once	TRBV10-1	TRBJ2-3	TGCGCCAGCAGGGACCAGGACAGCTATACGCAGTATTTT	CASRDQDSYTQYF
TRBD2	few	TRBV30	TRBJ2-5	TGTGCCTGGAGTAGCGGGGGGGCACAAGAGACCCAGTACTTC	CAWSSGGAQETQYF
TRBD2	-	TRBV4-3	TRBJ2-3	TGCGCCAGCAGCCAGAACAGCGGGGGGGCGGATACGCAGTATTTT	CASSQNSGGADTQYF
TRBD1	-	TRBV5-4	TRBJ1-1	TGTGCCAGCAGCCGACCGGACAGGGAGGACACTGAAGCTTTCTTT	CASSRPDREDTEAFF
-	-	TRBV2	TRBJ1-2	TGTGCCAGCAGTCTGAGTGTCGGGGGAAACTATGGCTACACCTTC	CASSLSVGGNYGYTF
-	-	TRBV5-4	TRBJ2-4	TGTGCCAGCAGCTCGGGACAAGTTGAAAACATTCAGTACTTC	CASSSGQVENIQYF
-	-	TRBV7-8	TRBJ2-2	TGTGCCAGCAGCTTAGTCGTCGGGGGAGCGAACACCGGGGAGCTGTTTTTT	CASSLVVGGANTGELFF
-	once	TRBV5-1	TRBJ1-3	TGCGCCAGCAGCGCCTCAACTGGAGCGGGTGGAAACACCATATATTTT	CASSASTGAGGNTIYF
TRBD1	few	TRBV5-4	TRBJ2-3	TGTGCCAGCAGTTTCGGACAGGGGGTCACAGATACGCAGTATTTT	CASSFGQGVTDTQYF
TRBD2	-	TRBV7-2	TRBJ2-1	TGTGCCAGCCCAGATCGGACTAGCGGGTCCTACAATGAGCAGTTCTTC	CASPDRTSGSYNEQFF
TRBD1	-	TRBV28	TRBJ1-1	TGTGCCAGCAGTTTACGACAGGGGAACACTGAAGCTTTCTTT	CASSLRQGNTEAFF
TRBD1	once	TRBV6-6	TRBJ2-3	TGTGCCAGCAGAGGAGACAGGGGAGGAACAGATACGCAGTATTTT	CASRGDRGGTDTQYF
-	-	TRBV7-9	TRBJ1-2	TGTGCCAGCAGCGCCCCGGGATCGGACGGCTACACCTTC	CASSAPGSDGYTF
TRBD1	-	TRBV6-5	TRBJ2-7	TGTGCCAGCAGTCGACAGGGGGGGACCTCCTACGAGCAGTACTTC	CASSRQGGTSYEQYF
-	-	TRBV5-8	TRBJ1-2	TGTGCCAGCAGCTTTCAGGGGAACTATGGCTACACCTTC	CASSFQGNYGYTF
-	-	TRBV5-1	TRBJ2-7	TGCGCCAGCAGCCATTCGACAGCCTCCTACGAGCAGTACTTC	CASSHSTASYEQYF
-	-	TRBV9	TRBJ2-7	TGTGCCAGCAGCGTAGCTGGAGGGTTGGCCTACGAGCAGTACTTC	CASSVAGGLAYEQYF
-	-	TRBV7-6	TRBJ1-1	TGTGCCAGCAGCGCGGCCGGGGGGGGTAGAACTGAAGCTTTCTTT	CASSAAGGGRTEAFF
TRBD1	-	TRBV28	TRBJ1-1	TGTGCCAGCAGTCCGCGGGACAGGAGGAACACTGAAGCTTTCTTT	CASSPRDRRNTEAFF
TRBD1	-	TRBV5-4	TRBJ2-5	TGTGCCAGCAGCTCGGGACAGGGAGAGACCCAGTACTTC	CASSSGQGETQYF
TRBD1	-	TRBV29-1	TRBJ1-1	TGCAGCGTCGGGGACAGGGACACTGAAGCTTTCTTT	CSVGDRDTEAFF
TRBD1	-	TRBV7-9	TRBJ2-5	TGTGCCAGCAGTCATTATCCGGGACAGGGGGCTGAGACCCAGTACTTC	CASSHYPGQGAETQYF
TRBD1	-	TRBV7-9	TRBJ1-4	TGTGCCAGCAGCTCCACGAACAGGGGAGCTAATGAAAAACTGTTTTTT	CASSSTNRGANEKLFF
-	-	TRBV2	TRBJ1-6	TGTGCCAGCAGTGGGGGCCGAAGAGGTTCACCCCTCCACTTT	CASSGGRRGSPLHF
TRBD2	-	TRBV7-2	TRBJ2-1	TGTGCCAGCAGCTTAACTAGCGGGGCCTACAATGAGCAGTTCTTC	CASSLTSGAYNEQFF
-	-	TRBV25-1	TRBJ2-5	TGTGCCAGCAGTGAATTCTGGACTGAAGAGACCCAGTACTTC	CASSEFWTEETQYF
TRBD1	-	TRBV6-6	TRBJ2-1	TGTGCCAGCAGTCCAATTCGGACAGGAAATTACAATGAGCAGTTCTTC	CASSPIRTGNYNEQFF
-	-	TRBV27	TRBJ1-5	TGTGCCAGCAGTTGGCAGGGAGGACAGCCCCAGCATTTT	CASSWQGGQPQHF
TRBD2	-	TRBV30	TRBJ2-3	TGTGCCTGGAGTGTGGGACTAGCGGGTGTTACGCAGTATTTT	CAWSVGLAGVTQYF
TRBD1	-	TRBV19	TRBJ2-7	TGTGCCAGTAGTATTGGACAGGGATCCCTCTACGAGCAGTACTTC	CASSIGQGSLYEQYF
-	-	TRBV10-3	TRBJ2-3	TGTGCCATCAGTGAGAGGGTGGGAGCAGATACGCAGTATTTT	CAISERVGADTQYF
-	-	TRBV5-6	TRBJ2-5	TGTGCCAGCAGCTTGGGGGCAGATATCTACTTC	CASSLGADIYF
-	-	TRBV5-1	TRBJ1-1	TGCGCCAGCAGCTTGGACAGTTGGGACACTGAAGCTTTCTTT	CASSLDSWDTEAFF
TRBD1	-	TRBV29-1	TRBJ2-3	TGCAGCGTTGAGGGGACAGGGACGTCGGATACGCAGTATTTT	CSVEGTGTSDTQYF
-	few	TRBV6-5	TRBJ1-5	TGTGCCAGCAGTCTACGGGGACAGCCCCAGCATTTT	CASSLRGQPQHF
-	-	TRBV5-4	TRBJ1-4	TGTGCCAGCAGCTTGGGGGGTCGAGGGTCTGAGGAAAAACTGTTTTTT	CASSLGGRGSEEKLFF
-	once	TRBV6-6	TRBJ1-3	TGTGCCAGCAGTTATACCAGACTGTACTCTGGAAACACCATATATTTT	CASSYTRLYSGNTIYF
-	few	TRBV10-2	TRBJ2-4	TGCGCCAGCAGTGAATCCCGCGGGTCAGACATTCAGTACTTC	CASSESRGSDIQYF
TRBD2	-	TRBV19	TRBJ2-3	TGTGCCAGTAGTTTTCGGGAGGGCCGGGGCACAGATACGCAGTATTTT	CASSFREGRGTDTQYF
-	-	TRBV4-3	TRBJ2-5	TGCGCCAGCAGCCAAGATAGACTGACCCAGTACTTC	CASSQDRLTQYF
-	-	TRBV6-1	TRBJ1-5	TGTGCCAGCAGTATAACCGGGACATTAGATCAGCCCCAGCATTTT	CASSITGTLDQPQHF
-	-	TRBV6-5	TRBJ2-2	TGTGCCAGCAGTTCCCCGGGCACCGGGGAGCTGTTTTTT	CASSSPGTGELFF
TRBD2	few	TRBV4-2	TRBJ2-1	TGTGCCAGCGTTCCCCTTAGCGGGAGAGGAAATGAGCAGTTCTTC	CASVPLSGRGNEQFF
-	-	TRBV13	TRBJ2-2	TGTGCCAGCAGCCGCCTCAGGGCGGGGGAGCTGTTTTTT	CASSRLRAGELFF
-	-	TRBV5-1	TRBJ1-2	TGCGCCAGCAGTCTCCGGGAACCTAACTATGGCTACACCTTC	CASSLREPNYGYTF
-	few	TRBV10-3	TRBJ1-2	TGTGCCATCACCCAGGCGAGATCTCAGGGCTATGGCTACACCTTC	CAITQARSQGYGYTF
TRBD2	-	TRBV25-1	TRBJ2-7	TGTGCCAGCAGTGATAGACTAGCGGGAGGGAGGAGCTCCTATGAGCAGTACTTC	CASSDRLAGGRSSYEQYF
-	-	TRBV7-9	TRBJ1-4	TGTTCCAGCAGCTTATCCGGGATCGAGGTGTTTTTT	CSSSLSGIEVFF
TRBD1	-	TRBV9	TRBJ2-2	TGTGCCAGCAGCGGTCAACAGGGGGCCGGGGAGCTGTTTTTT	CASSGQQGAGELFF